These 9 T cell receptor beta chains came from one sample sequenced in a study. Cells sorted as Tregs were CD4+, CD25+ and CD127-/low. TCRdb recomputed calls from the 5' RACE reads with MiXCR, one row per CDR3 protein. The table shows roughly 30,000 distinct CDR3 sequences, with 25% to 30% occurring only once. Source material: tumor-infiltrating Tregs sorted from the breast tumor. The receptors originated from a female donor with breast cancer.

In its sample, this clonotype was seen many times. This chain joins TRBV6-6 and TRBJ2-1; 11 bases match TRBD2. The germline V gene encodes CDR1 MNHNY and CDR2 SVGAGI (reference sequence). There are 15 residues in the CDR3. V gave up 6 bases and J gave up 7 bases; unmatched junction bases: 8. CDR3 DNA: TGTGCCAGCAGAAACTCCTGGACTAGCGGGAATGAGCAGTTCTTC. Translating gives CASRNSWTSGNEQFF.

This clonotype was counted ten times or more. The chain recombines TRBV29-1 with TRBJ2-1; 7 bases map to TRBD1. CDR1 and CDR2 (germline): SQVTM, ANQGSEA. The V gene end was trimmed by 6 bases and the J gene end by 4 bases; junction bases not matched to a gene: 3. The CDR3 sequence is 12 residues long. The CDR3, as DNA: TGCAGCGTACTACAGGGGTACAATGAGCAGTTCTTC. Translated: CSVLQGYNEQFF.

Only a few counts were recorded for this clonotype. The chain links TRBV24-1 to TRBJ1-1; D is unclear. Germline lookup yields CDR1 KGHDR and CDR2 SFDVKD. Trimming took off 6 bases at V and 1 base at J, with 8 bases between the two ends. The CDR3 is 13 residues long. CDR3 DNA: TGTGCCACCAGTCGGAGGGAGAACACTGAAGCTTTCTTT. This encodes CATSRRENTEAFF.

This clonotype appeared many times. This chain joins TRBV3-1 and TRBJ2-2; D unclear. This CDR3 comprises 16 residues. V was trimmed by 1 base and J by 5 bases, leaving 14 bases between them. CDR1 LGHDT and CDR2 YNNKEL come from the germline V gene (reference sequence). The CDR3 nucleotides read TGTGCCAGCAGCCAAGGAAGCCGAAAGTGGACCGGGGAGCTGTTTTTT. Protein sequence: CASSQGSRKWTGELFF.

The chain employs TRBV7-9 and TRBJ2-1; 9 nucleotides agree with TRBD2. The CDR3 loop spans 17 amino acids. CDR1 and CDR2 from the germline V gene are SEHNR and FQNEAQ (reference sequence). V lost 5 bases to trimming and J lost 0 bases; unmatched junction nucleotides: 8. The CDR3 loop reads CASSERLAASSYNEQFF. As DNA, the CDR3 is TGTGCCAGCAGCGAGAGACTAGCGGCGAGCTCCTACAATGAGCAGTTCTTC.

This clonotype occurred many times. The V and J genes are TRBV12-3 or TRBV12-4 and TRBJ1-1; the D gene is possibly TRBD1 (5 bases). There are 13 residues in the CDR3. V was clipped by 7 bases and J by 5 bases, with 14 bases between them. CDR3 sequence reads: CASTMGQGTEAFF. DNA for the CDR3: TGTGCCAGCACCATGGGGCAGGGAACTGAAGCTTTCTTT.

The rearrangement joins TRBV20-1 to TRBJ2-1; TRBD2 agrees at 7 bases. CDR1 and CDR2 (germline): DFQATT, SNEGSKA (reference sequence). The CDR3 loop spans 13 amino acids. CDR3 region: CSLGSGVYNEQFF. The CDR3 DNA reads as TGCAGCCTCGGGAGCGGGGTCTACAATGAGCAGTTCTTC.

This clonotype was detected many times. CDR3 sequence (DNA): TGTGCCAGCAGCTTAGGGGCTAGCGGGAGTGACGAGCAGTACTTC. As protein: CASSLGASGSDEQYF. The gene calls are TRBV7-9 and TRBJ2-7, with 10 positions matching TRBD2. Germline-derived CDR1 and CDR2 are SEHNR and FQNEAQ (reference sequence). After removal of 1 base from V and 5 bases from J, the junction contained 5 bases not matched to a gene. The length of the CDR3 is 15 residues.

V usage is TRBV5-4 and J usage is TRBJ2-3; TRBD2 matches 10 bases. The CDR3 runs to 19 residues. V dropped 3 bases and J dropped 0; count of bases not matched to a gene: 13. Germline V gives CDR1 SGHNT, CDR2 YYREEE (reference sequence). The CDR3 loop reads CASSSISILAGGSTDTQYF. The CDR3 DNA is TGTGCCAGCAGCTCGATCTCAATTTTAGCGGGAGGTAGCACAGATACGCAGTATTTT.